The rows below give T cell receptor beta chains drawn from one sample of a study of shared clonotypes between healthy human individuals. Produced via immunoSEQ multiplex PCR; TCRdb's table is partial and in-frame only. The sample has nearly 2 million clones; approximately 95% are singletons. The sample comprised naive CD8+ T cells sorted from blood. These receptors were taken from a man younger than 35 in good health. CDR3s include the opening cysteine and the closing phenylalanine or tryptophan. The order of the fields is CDR3 length, J gene, D gene, clone size, V gene, CDR3 protein, CDR3 DNA. A D gene is named only where the DNA matches it firmly. Size is omitted from some rows. Given values are once, few, many or a class for expanded clones.

16	TRBJ2-1	TRBD2	.	TRBV4-1	CASSQVTSGYYNEQFF	TGCGCCAGCAGCCAAGTGACTAGCGGGTATTACAATGAGCAGTTCTTC
13	TRBJ2-7	.	.	TRBV10-3	CAINPDRSYEQYF	TGTGCCATCAACCCCGACAGATCTTACGAGCAGTACTTC
15	TRBJ2-7	.	.	TRBV4-1	CASSQELARRYEQYF	TGCGCCAGCAGCCAAGAGTTGGCCAGGAGATACGAGCAGTACTTC
14	TRBJ2-5	.	.	TRBV9	CASSVDGLEETQYF	TGTGCCAGCAGTGTCGACGGCTTAGAAGAGACCCAGTACTTC
13	TRBJ1-2	TRBD1	.	TRBV6-5	CASSPGTGYGYTF	TGTGCCAGCAGTCCCGGGACAGGATATGGCTACACCTTC
15	TRBJ2-7	TRBD2	.	TRBV5-1	CASSPGLAGSYEQYF	TGCGCCAGCAGCCCGGGACTAGCGGGCTCCTACGAGCAGTACTTC
14	TRBJ2-1	TRBD2	.	TRBV29-1	CSALGGTLYNEQFF	TGCAGCGCCCTCGGGGGGACCCTATACAATGAGCAGTTCTTC
14	TRBJ1-2	TRBD1	.	TRBV2	CASRGQGAYYGYTF	TGTGCCAGCAGGGGACAGGGGGCTTACTATGGCTACACCTTC
14	TRBJ2-3	TRBD2	.	TRBV25-1	CASSQWEGTDTQYF	TGTGCCAGCAGTCAGTGGGAGGGTACAGATACGCAGTATTTT
13	TRBJ2-5	.	.	TRBV30	CAWSLLQGETQYF	TGTGCCTGGAGTCTCCTGCAGGGTGAGACCCAGTACTTC
14	TRBJ2-2	.	.	TRBV7-9	CASGSITNTGELFF	TGTGCCAGCGGGAGCATTACGAACACCGGGGAGCTGTTTTTT
14	TRBJ1-5	.	.	TRBV27	CASSLIGSNQPQHF	TGTGCCAGCAGTTTAATAGGAAGCAATCAGCCCCAGCATTTT
14	TRBJ2-1	.	.	TRBV2	CASSETPGYNEQFF	TGTGCCAGCAGTGAGACCCCTGGCTACAATGAGCAGTTCTTC
15	TRBJ1-1	.	.	TRBV27	CASSLTWGPGTEAFF	TGTGCCAGCAGTCTAACATGGGGGCCCGGGACTGAAGCTTTCTTT
15	TRBJ2-7	TRBD2	.	TRBV4-1	CASSQDPSGAYEQYF	TGCGCCAGCAGCCAAGATCCTAGCGGCGCCTACGAGCAGTACTTC
17	TRBJ1-1	TRBD1	.	TRBV6-1	CASSESTGPTLVYEAFF	TGTGCCAGCAGTGAATCGACAGGGCCGACTTTGGTATATGAAGCTTTCTTT
14	TRBJ2-1	.	.	TRBV30	CAWSWDERYNEQFF	TGTGCCTGGAGTTGGGACGAGAGATACAATGAGCAGTTCTTC
15	TRBJ1-1	TRBD1	few	TRBV30	CAWSVGTGVNTEAFF	TGTGCCTGGAGTGTAGGGACAGGGGTGAACACTGAAGCTTTCTTT
12	TRBJ2-7	.	.	TRBV7-9	CASSPSGDEQYF	TGTGCCAGCAGCCCGAGTGGGGACGAGCAGTACTTC
13	TRBJ2-1	.	once	TRBV6-4	CASSTGNYNEQFF	TGTGCCAGCAGCACCGGGAACTACAATGAGCAGTTCTTC
14	TRBJ2-5	.	.	TRBV18	CASSPWTGQETQYF	TGTGCCAGCTCACCATGGACGGGCCAAGAGACCCAGTACTTC
12	TRBJ1-4	.	once	TRBV30	CAWSATNEKLFF	TGTGCCTGGAGTGCTACTAATGAAAAACTGTTTTTT
14	TRBJ2-7	.	.	TRBV5-1	CASSLAGAGYEQYF	TGCGCCAGCAGCTTGGCTGGAGCGGGCTACGAGCAGTACTTC
16	TRBJ2-7	.	.	TRBV13	CASSYPGGSFPYEQYF	TGTGCCAGCAGCTACCCGGGTGGTTCTTTCCCCTACGAGCAGTACTTC
15	TRBJ2-1	.	.	TRBV6-5	CASSYSRWSYNEQFF	TGTGCCAGCAGTTACTCGAGGTGGTCCTACAATGAGCAGTTCTTC
15	TRBJ2-3	.	.	TRBV19	CASSIYPSPADTQYF	TGTGCCAGTAGTATTTACCCTAGCCCAGCAGATACGCAGTATTTT
16	TRBJ2-7	TRBD2	.	TRBV4-1	CASSQDTGWEGLEQYF	TGCGCCAGCAGCCAAGATACAGGATGGGAGGGCCTCGAGCAGTACTTC
13	TRBJ2-6	.	.	TRBV14	CASSPRGANVLTF	TGTGCCAGCAGCCCTCGAGGGGCCAACGTCCTGACTTTC
13	TRBJ1-2	TRBD1	.	TRBV27	CASRRTGRQGYTF	TGTGCCAGCAGACGGACAGGGCGGCAAGGCTACACCTTC
15	TRBJ2-7	TRBD1	.	TRBV6-5	CASSSGQGGAYEQYF	TGTGCCAGCAGTTCAGGACAGGGTGGGGCCTACGAGCAGTACTTC
15	TRBJ2-5	TRBD2	.	TRBV5-4	CASSLIGLAQETQYF	TGTGCCAGCAGCTTGATCGGACTAGCTCAAGAGACCCAGTACTTC
14	TRBJ2-1	TRBD2	.	TRBV9	CASSEPGRDYEQFF	TGTGCCAGCAGCGAGCCCGGGAGGGACTATGAGCAGTTCTTC
14	TRBJ1-1	.	.	TRBV7-9	CASSWSEGDTEAFF	TGTGCCAGCAGCTGGTCTGAGGGGGACACTGAAGCTTTCTTT
16	TRBJ2-7	.	.	TRBV19	CASSITFGDKAYEQYF	TGTGCCAGTAGTATAACATTCGGGGATAAGGCCTACGAGCAGTACTTC
13	TRBJ2-5	.	.	TRBV28	CASSRRGQETQYF	TGTGCCAGCAGCCGTAGGGGCCAAGAGACCCAGTACTTC
16	TRBJ2-7	TRBD1	once	TRBV5-6	CASSLAGTGGLWVQYF	TGTGCCAGCAGCTTGGCCGGGACAGGGGGACTGTGGGTGCAGTACTTC
18	TRBJ2-6	TRBD1	once	TRBV10-1	CASSAHRQGLSGANVLTF	TGCGCCAGCAGTGCCCATCGACAGGGTCTCTCTGGGGCCAACGTCCTGACTTTC
14	TRBJ1-6	TRBD1	.	TRBV7-9	CASSLGQGDSPLHF	TGTGCCAGCAGCTTGGGACAGGGGGATTCACCCCTCCACTTT
15	TRBJ1-1	TRBD1	.	TRBV2	CASTHSGQSNTEAFF	TGTGCCAGCACCCACTCGGGACAGTCGAACACTGAAGCTTTCTTT
15	TRBJ1-6	.	.	TRBV4-3	CASSQDWADNSPLHF	TGCGCCAGCAGCCAAGATTGGGCGGATAATTCACCCCTCCACTTT
15	TRBJ2-2	.	.	TRBV7-9	CASSLVPSSGGELFF	TGTGCCAGCAGCTTAGTTCCCAGTTCGGGCGGGGAGCTGTTTTTT
16	TRBJ1-2	.	.	TRBV7-8	CASSLKVAGANYGYTF	TGTGCCAGCAGCTTGAAAGTGGCGGGAGCTAACTATGGCTACACCTTC
15	TRBJ2-5	.	.	TRBV7-6	CASSSYLDREGTQYF	TGTGCCAGCAGCTCTTACTTGGACAGGGAGGGGACCCAGTACTTC